This T cell receptor (beta chain) came from a study of cytomegalovirus exposure and HLA in healthy donors. Across the study: Early released data comprised some 91 million unique TCRs from HLA-typed donors. The study's findings and limits: Productive status was seen about 90% or about 30% of the time for most TCR beta V segments in an earlier analysis.

Remarks on this clone: Its matching antigen is unknown.

The PCR made use of 60 Vbeta and 13 Jbeta primers. TCRdb keeps only in-frame clones here, not all; method: immunoSEQ multiplex PCR. The table includes fewer than 350,000 clones, 80% to 90% detected once. The clonotype originates from a woman aged 18-29 years in good health and CMV-seronegative. Sequencing used PBMCs.

CDR3 residues: CAWSVLENGGYTF. CDR3 sequence (DNA): TGTGCCTGGAGTGTACTTGAGAACGGTGGCTACACCTTC. The rearrangement uses TRBV30 and TRBJ1-2, with D unclear. CDR3 length: 13 amino acids. V shed 0 bases and J shed 7 bases, with 12 bases lying between them. Germline values: CDR1 GTSNPN, CDR2 SVGIG (reference sequence).